This T cell receptor (beta chain) emerged from a study of T cells in Graves' hyperthyroidism and ophthalmopathy. Study details: Pretreatment peripheral blood was obtained at initial diagnosis.

This clonotype was seen ten or more times. Its antigen is not known. The CDR3 regions of TCR beta were amplified from RNA transcripts. The HTBI primer set served for first-round RT-PCR of the TCR CDR3. TCRdb reprocessed the multiplex PCR reads via MiXCR and lists one record per CDR3 protein. The sample yields hundreds of thousands of distinct CDR3 sequences, approximately 15% seen once. CDR1 GTSNPN and CDR2 SVGIG come from the germline V gene (reference sequence). CDR3 length equals 12 residues. V was shortened by 3 bases and J by 10 bases, with 13 bases between the two germline ends. Ophthalmopathy patients showed a Clinical Activity Score of at least 3, NOSPECS grade of at least 4 and duration under 3 months. Broader study findings: Ophthalmopathy was told apart from stable hyperthyroidism by a 13 V-J model. The model forecast ophthalmopathy, anticipating it by a median around 6.9 months before onset.

The J gene is TRBJ2-1, the V gene TRBV30; D may correspond to TRBD1 or TRBD2 (5 bases each). The material sequenced was blood. This receptor was taken from a woman aged 35 to 49 with Graves' ophthalmopathy. The CDR3 region is CAWSLGRTEQFF. In nucleotides, the CDR3 is TGTGCCTGGAGCTTGGGACGTACGGAGCAGTTCTTC.